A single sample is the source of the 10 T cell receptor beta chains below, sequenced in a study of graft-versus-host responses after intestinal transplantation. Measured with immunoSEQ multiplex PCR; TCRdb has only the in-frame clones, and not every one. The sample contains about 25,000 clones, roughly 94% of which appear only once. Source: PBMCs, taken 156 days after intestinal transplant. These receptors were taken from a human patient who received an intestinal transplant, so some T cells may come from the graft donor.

This CDR3 reads CASSLGQGNTEAFF. In DNA, the CDR3 is TGCGCCAGCAGCCTTGGACAGGGGAACACTGAAGCTTTCTTT. V usage is TRBV4-3 and J usage is TRBJ1-1, with 8 bases matching TRBD1. CDR3 length: 14 residues. V shed 4 bases, J shed 1 base, and the junction held 2 bases outside the gene matches. Looked up from germline, CDR1 is LGHNA and CDR2 is YSLEER.

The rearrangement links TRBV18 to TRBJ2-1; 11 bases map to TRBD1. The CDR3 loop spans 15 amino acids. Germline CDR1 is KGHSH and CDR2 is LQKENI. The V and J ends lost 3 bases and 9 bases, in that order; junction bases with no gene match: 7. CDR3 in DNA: TGTGCCAGCTCACCCCAAGGACAGGGGGCGGGTGAGCAGTTCTTC. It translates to CASSPQGQGAGEQFF.

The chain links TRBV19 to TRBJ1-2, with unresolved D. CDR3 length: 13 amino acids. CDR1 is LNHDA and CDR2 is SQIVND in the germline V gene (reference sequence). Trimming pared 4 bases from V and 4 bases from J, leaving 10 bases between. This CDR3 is CASSSRNRYGYTF. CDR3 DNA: TGTGCCAGTAGTAGCAGAAACCGCTATGGCTACACCTTC.

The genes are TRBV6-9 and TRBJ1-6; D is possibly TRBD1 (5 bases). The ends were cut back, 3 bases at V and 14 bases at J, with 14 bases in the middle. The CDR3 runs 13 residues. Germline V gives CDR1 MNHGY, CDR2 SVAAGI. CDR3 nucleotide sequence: TGTGCCAGCAGTTACTCACCGACAGTCACCCTCCACTTT. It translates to CASSYSPTVTLHF.

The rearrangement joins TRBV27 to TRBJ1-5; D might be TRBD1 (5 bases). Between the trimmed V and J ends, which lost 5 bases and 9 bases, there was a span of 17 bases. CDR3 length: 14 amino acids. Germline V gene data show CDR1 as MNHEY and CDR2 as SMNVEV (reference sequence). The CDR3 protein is CASSTQGPLGPQHF. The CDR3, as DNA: TGTGCCAGCAGTACTCAGGGCCCCCTAGGGCCCCAGCATTTT.

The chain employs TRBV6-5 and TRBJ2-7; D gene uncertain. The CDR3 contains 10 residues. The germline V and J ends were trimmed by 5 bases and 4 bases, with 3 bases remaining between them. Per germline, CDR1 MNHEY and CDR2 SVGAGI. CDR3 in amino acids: CASSAYEQYF. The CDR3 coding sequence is TGTGCCAGCAGTGCGTACGAGCAGTACTTC.

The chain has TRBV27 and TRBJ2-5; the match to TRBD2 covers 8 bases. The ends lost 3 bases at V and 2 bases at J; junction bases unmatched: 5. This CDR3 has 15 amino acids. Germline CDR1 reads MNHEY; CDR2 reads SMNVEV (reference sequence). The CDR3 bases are TGTGCCAGCAGTTTCCTAGGCGGGGGGCAAGAGACCCAGTACTTC. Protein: CASSFLGGGQETQYF.

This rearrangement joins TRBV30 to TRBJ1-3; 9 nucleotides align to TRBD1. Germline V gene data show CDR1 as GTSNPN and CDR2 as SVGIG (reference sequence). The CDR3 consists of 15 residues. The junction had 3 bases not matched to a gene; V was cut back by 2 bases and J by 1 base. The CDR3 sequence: CAWSPGTGSGNTIYF. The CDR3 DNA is TGTGCCTGGAGTCCCGGGACAGGGTCTGGAAACACCATATATTTT.

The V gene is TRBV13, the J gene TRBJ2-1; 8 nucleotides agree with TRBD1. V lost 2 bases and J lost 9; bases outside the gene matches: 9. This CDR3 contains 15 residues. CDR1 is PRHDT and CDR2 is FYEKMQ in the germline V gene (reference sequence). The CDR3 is CASSLQGARVGEQFF. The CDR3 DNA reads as TGTGCCAGCAGCTTACAGGGGGCGCGAGTAGGTGAGCAGTTCTTC.

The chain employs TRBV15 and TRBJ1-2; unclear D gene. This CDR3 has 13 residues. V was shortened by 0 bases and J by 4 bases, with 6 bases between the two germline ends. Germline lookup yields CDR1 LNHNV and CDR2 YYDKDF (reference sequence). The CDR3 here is CATSREVLYGYTF. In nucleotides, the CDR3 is TGTGCCACCAGCAGAGAGGTGCTCTATGGCTACACCTTC. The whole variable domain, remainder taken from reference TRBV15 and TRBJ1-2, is DAMVIQNPRYQVTQFGKPVTLSCSQTLNHNVMYWYQQKSSQAPKLLFHYYDKDFNNEADTPDNFQSRRPNTSFCFLDIRSPGLGDTAMYLCATSREVLYGYTFGSGTRLTVV.